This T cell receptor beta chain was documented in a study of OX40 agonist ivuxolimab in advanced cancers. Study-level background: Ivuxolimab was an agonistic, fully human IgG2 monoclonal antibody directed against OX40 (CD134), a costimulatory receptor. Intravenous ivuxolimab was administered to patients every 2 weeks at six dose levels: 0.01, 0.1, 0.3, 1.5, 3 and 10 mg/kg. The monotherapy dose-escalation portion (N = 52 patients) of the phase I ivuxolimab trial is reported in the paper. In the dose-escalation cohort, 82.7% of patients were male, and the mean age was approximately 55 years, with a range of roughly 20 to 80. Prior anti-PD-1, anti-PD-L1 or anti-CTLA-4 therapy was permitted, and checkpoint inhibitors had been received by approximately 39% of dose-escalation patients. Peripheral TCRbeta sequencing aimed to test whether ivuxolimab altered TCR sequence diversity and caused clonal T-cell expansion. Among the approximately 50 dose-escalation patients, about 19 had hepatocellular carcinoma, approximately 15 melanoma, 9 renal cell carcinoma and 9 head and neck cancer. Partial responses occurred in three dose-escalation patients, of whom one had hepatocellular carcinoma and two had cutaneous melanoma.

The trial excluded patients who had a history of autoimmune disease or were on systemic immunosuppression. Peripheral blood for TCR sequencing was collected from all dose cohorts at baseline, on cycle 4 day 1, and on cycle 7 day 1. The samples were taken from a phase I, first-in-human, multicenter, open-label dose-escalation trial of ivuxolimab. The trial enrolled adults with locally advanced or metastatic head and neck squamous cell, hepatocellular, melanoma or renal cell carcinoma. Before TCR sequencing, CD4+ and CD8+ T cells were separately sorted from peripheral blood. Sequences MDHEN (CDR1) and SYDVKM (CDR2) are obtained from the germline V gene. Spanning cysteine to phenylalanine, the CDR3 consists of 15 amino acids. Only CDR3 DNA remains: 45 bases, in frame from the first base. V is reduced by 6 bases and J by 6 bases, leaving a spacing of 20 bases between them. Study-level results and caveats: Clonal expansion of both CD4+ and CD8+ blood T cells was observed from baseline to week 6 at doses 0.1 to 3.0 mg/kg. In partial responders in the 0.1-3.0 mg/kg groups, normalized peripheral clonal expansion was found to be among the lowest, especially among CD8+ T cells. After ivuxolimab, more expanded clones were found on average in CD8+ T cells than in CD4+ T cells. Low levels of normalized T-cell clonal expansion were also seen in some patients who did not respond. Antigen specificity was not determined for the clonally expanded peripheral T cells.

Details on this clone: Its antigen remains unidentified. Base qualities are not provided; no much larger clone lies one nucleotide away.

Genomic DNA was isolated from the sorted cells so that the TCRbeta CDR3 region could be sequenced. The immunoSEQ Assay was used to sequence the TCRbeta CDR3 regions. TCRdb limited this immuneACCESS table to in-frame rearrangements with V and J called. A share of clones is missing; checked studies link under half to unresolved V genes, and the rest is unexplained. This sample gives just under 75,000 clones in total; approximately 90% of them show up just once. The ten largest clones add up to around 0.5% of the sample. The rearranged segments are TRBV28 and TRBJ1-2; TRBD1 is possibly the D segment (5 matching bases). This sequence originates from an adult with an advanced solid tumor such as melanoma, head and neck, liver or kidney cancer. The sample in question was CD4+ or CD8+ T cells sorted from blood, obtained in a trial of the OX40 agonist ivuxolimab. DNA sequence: TGTGCCAGCAGCCCGAGTTCGTTCAGGGATGATGGCTACACCTTC. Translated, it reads CASSPSSFRDDGYTF.